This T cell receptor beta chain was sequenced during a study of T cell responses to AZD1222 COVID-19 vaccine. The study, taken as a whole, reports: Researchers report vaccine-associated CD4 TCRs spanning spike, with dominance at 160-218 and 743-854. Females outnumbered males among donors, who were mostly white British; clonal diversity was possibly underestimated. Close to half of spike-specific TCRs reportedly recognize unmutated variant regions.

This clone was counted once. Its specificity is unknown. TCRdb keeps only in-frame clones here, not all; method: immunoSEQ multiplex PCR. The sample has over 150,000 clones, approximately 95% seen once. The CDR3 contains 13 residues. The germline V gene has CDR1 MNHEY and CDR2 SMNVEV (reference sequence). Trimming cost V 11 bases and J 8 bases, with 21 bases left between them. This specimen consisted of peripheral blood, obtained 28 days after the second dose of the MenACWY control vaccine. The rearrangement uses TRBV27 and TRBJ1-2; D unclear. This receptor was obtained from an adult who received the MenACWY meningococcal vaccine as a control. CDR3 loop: CAPFEWACLGYTF. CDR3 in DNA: TGTGCCCCATTCGAATGGGCCTGCCTAGGCTACACCTTC.